The 30 T cell receptor beta chains listed next were all sequenced from one sample in a study of radiation and T cells in renal cell carcinoma. Noted time point: blood 2 weeks post-SBRT. Treatment here: 15 Gy SBRT to primary tumor, nephrectomy 4 weeks later. Sequencing used immunoSEQ multiplex PCR; TCRdb keeps in-frame clones, though not all of them. The sample has over 55,000 clones; roughly 72% are singletons. Source: blood, taken from a patient whose treatment included radiotherapy and nephrectomy. These receptors were collected from a man aged 55-75 years with renal cell carcinoma.

This clone was seen only a few times. This chain uses TRBV19 with TRBJ1-5; 11 nucleotides match TRBD1. This CDR3 has 15 residues. V lost 4 bases to trimming and J lost 9 bases; unmatched junction nucleotides: 8. Germline V CDR1 and CDR2: LNHDA, SQIVND (reference sequence). CDR3 DNA sequence: TGTGCCAGTAGTACCGGGACAGGGGGGGAATGGCCCCAGCATTTT. It translates to CASSTGTGGEWPQHF.

The J gene is TRBJ2-3, the V gene TRBV9, with 9 bases that match TRBD2. The trim removed 4 bases at V and 3 bases at J, leaving 6 bases unmatched. In germline, CDR1 is SGDLS, CDR2 YYNGEE. There are 15 residues in the CDR3. The DNA of the CDR3 is TGTGCCAGCAGCCCCCGGCGGGAGGGGACAGATACGCAGTATTTT. This codes for CASSPRREGTDTQYF.

V is TRBV2 and J is TRBJ1-3, with D uncertain. The V end was cut by 4 bases, the J end by 3 bases, with 13 bases between. Germline CDR1 reads SNHLY; CDR2 reads FYNNEI. The CDR3 contains 15 residues. CDR3 nucleotide sequence: TGTGCCAGCAGTGTAGGAGGGAATAGTGGAAACACCATATATTTT. This sequence encodes CASSVGGNSGNTIYF. The full variable domain, completed using reference TRBV2 and TRBJ1-3, is EPEVTQTPSHQVTQMGQEVILRCVPISNHLYFYWYRQILGQKVEFLVSFYNNEISEKSEIFDDQFSVERPDGSNFTLKIRSTKLEDSAMYFCASSVGGNSGNTIYFGEGSWLTVV.

The chain employs TRBV20-1 and TRBJ1-2; D is perhaps TRBD1 (5 bases). This CDR3 has 11 amino acids. Trimming left V 2 bases short and J 8 bases short, with 9 bases between. CDR1 and CDR2 from the germline V gene are DFQATT and SNEGSKA (reference sequence). The CDR3: CSARLRGGYTF. CDR3 coding DNA: TGCAGTGCTAGACTTAGGGGCGGCTACACCTTC.

V usage is TRBV5-1 and J usage is TRBJ2-5, with D perhaps matching TRBD1 (6 bases). Looked up from germline, CDR1 is SGHRS and CDR2 is YFSETQ. The CDR3 runs to 14 residues. Between the trimmed V and J ends, which lost 4 bases and 2 bases, there was a span of 12 bases. The CDR3 DNA follows: TGCGCCAGCAGCACCGGGACACCACAAGAGACCCAGTACTTC. Translated, it gives CASSTGTPQETQYF.

This clone was counted once. CDR3 sequence: CASSGGQGYGYTF. The CDR3 DNA sequence: TGCGCCAGCAGCGGCGGACAGGGCTATGGCTACACCTTC. V gene TRBV5-1 combines with J gene TRBJ1-2, with 8 bases matching TRBD1. CDR1 is SGHRS and CDR2 is YFSETQ in the germline V gene. With 4 bases clipped from V and 4 bases from J, the junction kept 3 bases outside the gene matches. The CDR3 runs 13 residues.

In its sample, this clone was seen a few times. This sequence joins TRBV11-2 and TRBJ1-2, with a possible D match to TRBD1 (6 bases). This CDR3 is built from 15 residues. Germline V lookup: CDR1 SGHAT, CDR2 FQNNGV. V was pared by 5 bases and J by 0 bases, with 13 bases between. CDR3 DNA sequence: TGTGCCAGCAGCCACTTACAGGGAACTAACTATGGCTACACCTTC. This translates into CASSHLQGTNYGYTF.

The chain couples TRBV11-2 to TRBJ1-1, with D perhaps TRBD1 (5 bases). V was shortened by 4 bases and J by 3 bases, with 9 bases between the two germline ends. The length of the CDR3 is 13 residues. Germline CDR1 is SGHAT and CDR2 is FQNNGV. CDR3 nucleotides: TGTGCCAGCAGCTGGGGGGTGGACACTGAAGCTTTCTTT. Translating it yields CASSWGVDTEAFF.

CDR3 sequence (DNA): TGTGCCAGCGGTGGGACTAGCGGGGTCCCGTACGAGCAGTACGTC. This translates into CASGGTSGVPYEQYV. The chain combines TRBV6-1 with TRBJ2-7, with 13 bases matching TRBD2. The V gene end was trimmed by 8 bases and the J gene end by 4 bases; junction bases not matched to a gene: 8. CDR1 and CDR2 from the germline V gene are MNHNS and SASEGT. The length of the CDR3 is 15 residues.

This chain links TRBV7-2 with TRBJ1-2; D possibly corresponds to TRBD1 (5 bases). Germline lookup yields CDR1 SGHTA and CDR2 FQGNSA. The CDR3 has 13 residues. V shed 4 bases and J shed 4 bases, with 10 bases lying between them. The chain's CDR3 is CASSSGGSYGYTF. CDR3 nucleotides: TGTGCCAGCAGCTCGGGGGGAAGCTATGGCTACACCTTC.

J is TRBJ1-3 and V is TRBV28; no clear D gene. The V end was cut by 0 bases, the J end by 0 bases, with 9 bases between. Germline V gene lookup returns CDR1 MDHEN and CDR2 SYDVKM. CDR3 length: 16 amino acids. The CDR3 nucleotides read TGTGCCAGCAGTTTATGGTCAGCTAGCTCTGGAAACACCATATATTTT. Translation: CASSLWSASSGNTIYF.

The chain couples TRBV30 to TRBJ2-7; 7 positions agree with TRBD1. This CDR3 has 14 residues. The germline V gene encodes CDR1 GTSNPN and CDR2 SVGIG (reference sequence). Trimming cost V 0 bases and J 1 base; bases outside gene matches: 3. CDR3 nucleotides: TGTGCCTGGAGTGTAGGGGGCGGGTCCTACGAGCAGTACTTC. As protein: CAWSVGGGSYEQYF.

This rearrangement joins TRBV27 to TRBJ2-5; TRBD1 matches 7 bases. The J segment lost 1 base and the V segment lost 6 bases, leaving 2 bases of the junction unmatched. Germline values: CDR1 MNHEY, CDR2 SMNVEV (reference sequence). The CDR3 spans 13 residues. The CDR3 region is CASRRDSQETQYF. The CDR3, as DNA: TGTGCCAGCAGGAGGGACAGCCAAGAGACCCAGTACTTC.

This clone was counted once. The chain has TRBV5-6 and TRBJ2-1; 7 nucleotides agree with TRBD2. CDR1 and CDR2 (germline): SGHDT, YYEEEE. The CDR3 sequence is 16 residues long. Germline trimming cut 6 bases from V and 6 bases from J; bases unmatched to any gene: 15. This chain's CDR3 is CASTLDPGGRLNEQFF. The CDR3 DNA reads as TGTGCCAGCACCCTTGACCCGGGGGGAAGGCTCAATGAGCAGTTCTTC.

This clone has only a few counts. This chain links TRBV6-1 with TRBJ2-7, with D perhaps TRBD1 (5 bases). The CDR3 has 14 amino acids. Germline V gene lookup returns CDR1 MNHNS and CDR2 SASEGT. The V end was cut by 2 bases, the J end by 9 bases, with 17 bases between. Here the CDR3 reads CASSELGRARGQYV. CDR3 bases: TGTGCCAGCAGTGAACTCGGCAGGGCAAGGGGGCAGTACGTC.

This chain links TRBV23-1 with TRBJ2-7; D not resolved. TRBV23-1 is designated an ORF whose function remains uncertain. The V gene lost 2 bases and the J gene lost 6 bases, with 17 bases spanning the gap. The CDR3 spans 15 residues. CDR3 residues: CASSQIATEKSEQYF. CDR3 in DNA: TGCGCCAGCAGTCAAATTGCAACAGAGAAAAGCGAGCAGTACTTC.

J is TRBJ2-7 and V is TRBV2; 7 nucleotides align to TRBD2. CDR3 size: 16 residues. The germline V gene has CDR1 SNHLY and CDR2 FYNNEI. V was clipped by 3 bases and J by 0 bases; unmatched bases: 8. This CDR3 is CASSDKSGGLSYEQYV. The CDR3 nucleotides are TGTGCCAGCAGTGACAAGTCGGGAGGCCTCTCCTACGAGCAGTACGTC.

This rearrangement joins TRBV7-2 to TRBJ1-1, with 8 nucleotides matching TRBD1. Germline CDR1 reads SGHTA; CDR2 reads FQGNSA. The CDR3 has 15 residues. V gave up 5 bases and J gave up 6 bases; unmatched junction bases: 11. CDR3 loop: CASSPRRGQAAEAFF. The CDR3 DNA follows: TGTGCCAGCAGCCCGCGCAGGGGGCAGGCGGCTGAAGCTTTCTTT.

The V and J genes are TRBV19 and TRBJ1-1, with D tentatively TRBD1 (6 bases). This CDR3 comprises 14 residues. CDR1 is LNHDA and CDR2 is SQIVND in the germline V gene (reference sequence). V was cut by 5 bases and J by 0 bases, with 10 bases left in between. In DNA, the CDR3 is TGTGCCAGTAGTTCCGGACAGTTGAACACTGAAGCTTTCTTT. It codes for CASSSGQLNTEAFF.

The CDR3 sequence: CASSWGRANTGELFF. The CDR3 DNA is TGTGCCAGCAGCTGGGGGAGAGCGAACACCGGGGAGCTGTTTTTT. This chain joins TRBV27 and TRBJ2-2; D may match TRBD1 or TRBD2 (5 bases each). Germline CDR1 reads MNHEY; CDR2 reads SMNVEV (reference sequence). CDR3 length: 15 amino acids. Trimming removed 6 bases from V and 0 bases from J, with 11 bases in between.

V is TRBV7-6 and J is TRBJ1-5; D call uncertain. This CDR3 comprises 14 residues. Trimming pared 1 base from V and 3 bases from J, leaving 7 bases between. From germline, CDR1 is SGHVS and CDR2 FNYEAQ. The CDR3 loop is CASSLGPTNQPQHF. For the CDR3, the DNA is TGTGCCAGCAGCTTAGGGCCCACCAATCAGCCCCAGCATTTT.

The chain employs TRBV7-8 and TRBJ1-5; D is unclear. The CDR3 totals 16 residues. V lost 1 base and J lost 3, with 13 bases in between. Germline-derived CDR1 and CDR2 are SGHVS and FQNEAQ. This chain's CDR3 is CASSLERISHNQPQHF. The CDR3 DNA is TGTGCCAGCAGCTTAGAGAGGATCTCCCACAATCAGCCCCAGCATTTT.

This chain joins TRBV7-3 and TRBJ2-2; D is uncertain. Trimming pared 6 bases from V and 5 bases from J, leaving 13 bases between. The CDR3 has 14 amino acids. The germline CDR1 and CDR2 sequences are SGHTA and FQGTGA. CDR3 DNA: TGTGCCAGCAGACCCAACCCAATAACCGGGGAGCTGTTTTTT. It encodes CASRPNPITGELFF.

The chain employs TRBV19 and TRBJ1-2; no clear D gene. The CDR3 has 14 residues. Germline values: CDR1 LNHDA, CDR2 SQIVND (reference sequence). V shed 4 bases and J shed 8 bases, with 17 bases lying between them. The CDR3 loop reads CASSREGGDYGYTF. CDR3 in DNA: TGTGCCAGTAGTAGGGAGGGCGGCGATTACGGCTACACCTTC.

The chain has TRBV30 and TRBJ1-2; D uncertain. Germline loops: CDR1 GTSNPN, CDR2 SVGIG (reference sequence). This CDR3 has 12 amino acids. Trimming removed 2 bases at V and 2 bases at J, with 6 bases between. The CDR3 sequence is CAWSMQNYGYTF. The CDR3 region has the DNA TGTGCCTGGAGTATGCAGAACTATGGCTACACCTTC.

This clone was observed a handful of times. The chain recombines TRBV11-2 with TRBJ2-7; no definite D call. CDR1 is SGHAT and CDR2 is FQNNGV in the germline V gene. The CDR3 is 11 residues long. V lost 6 bases and J 5 bases, leaving 8 bases between the germline ends. The CDR3 is CASRVEDEQYF. DNA for the CDR3: TGTGCCAGCAGGGTCGAGGACGAGCAGTACTTC.

This chain links TRBV5-4 with TRBJ2-3; 11 positions agree with TRBD1. Germline CDR1 and CDR2: SGHNT and YYREEE (reference sequence). The ends lost 4 bases at V and 13 bases at J; junction bases unmatched: 11. The CDR3 spans 14 residues. The CDR3 here is CASSPSELGQGEYF. CDR3 sequence (DNA): TGTGCCAGCAGCCCGTCAGAGTTGGGACAGGGGGAGTATTTT.

The chain recombines TRBV5-1 with TRBJ2-4, with D possibly matching TRBD1 (6 bases). Trimming removed 2 bases from V and 6 bases from J, with 12 bases in between. The germline V gene has CDR1 SGHRS and CDR2 YFSETQ. The CDR3 consists of 14 residues. CDR3 loop: CASSLQGPANIQYF. CDR3 sequence (DNA): TGCGCCAGCAGCTTACAGGGTCCAGCAAACATTCAGTACTTC. The full variable domain, completed using reference TRBV5-1 and TRBJ2-4, is KAGVTQTPRYLIKTRGQQVTLSCSPISGHRSVSWYQQTPGQGLQFLFEYFSETQRNKGNFPGRFSGRQFSNSRSEMNVSTLELGDSALYLCASSLQGPANIQYFGAGTRLSVL.

V gene TRBV9 combines with J gene TRBJ2-3; either TRBD1 or TRBD2 may fit D (5 bases each). Germline assignment: CDR1 SGDLS and CDR2 YYNGEE. Trimming pared 3 bases from V and 3 bases from J, leaving 20 bases between. The CDR3 sequence is 17 residues long. DNA of the CDR3: TGTGCCAGCAGCGCCCAGCAGGGACGATGGGAGACAGATACGCAGTATTTT. Encoded protein: CASSAQQGRWETDTQYF. The full variable domain, in which reference TRBV9 and TRBJ2-3 provide the parts outside the CDR3, is DSGVTQTPKHLITATGQRVTLRCSPRSGDLSVYWYQQSLDQGLQFLIQYYNGEERAKGNILERFSAQQFPDLHSELNLSSLELGDSALYFCASSAQQGRWETDTQYFGPGTRLTVL.

V is TRBV19 and J is TRBJ2-4, with a possible D match to TRBD2 (6 bases). This CDR3 has 15 residues. V was shortened by 7 bases and J by 1 base, with 14 bases between the two germline ends. Germline-derived CDR1 and CDR2 are LNHDA and SQIVND (reference sequence). CDR3 protein: CASTPRSGAKNIQYF. For the CDR3, the DNA is TGTGCCAGTACCCCCCGCAGCGGGGCCAAAAACATTCAGTACTTC.